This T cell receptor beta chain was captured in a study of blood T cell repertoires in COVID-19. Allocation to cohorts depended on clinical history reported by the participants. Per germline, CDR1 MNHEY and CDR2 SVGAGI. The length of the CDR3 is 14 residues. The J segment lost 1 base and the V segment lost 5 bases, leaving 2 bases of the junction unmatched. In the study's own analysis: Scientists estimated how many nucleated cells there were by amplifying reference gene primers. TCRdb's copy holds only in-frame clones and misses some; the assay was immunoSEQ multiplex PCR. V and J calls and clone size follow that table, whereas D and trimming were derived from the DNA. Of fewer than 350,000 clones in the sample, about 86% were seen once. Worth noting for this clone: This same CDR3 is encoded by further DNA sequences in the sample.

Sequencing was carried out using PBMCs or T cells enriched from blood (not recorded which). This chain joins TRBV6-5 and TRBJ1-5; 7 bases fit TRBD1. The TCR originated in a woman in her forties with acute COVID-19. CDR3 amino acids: CASSQQGSNQPQHF. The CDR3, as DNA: TGTGCCAGCAGTCAACAGGGGAGCAATCAGCCCCAGCATTTT.